Below, one T cell receptor (beta chain) is given with its context. What it recognizes is unknown. Among the approximately 110 subjects of the validation cohort, separate from the roughly 730-subject first cohort, were the donors. This specimen comes from a study of cytomegalovirus exposure and HLA in healthy donors. Overall study results and limits: It was reported that the classifier diagnosed cytomegalovirus status with high specificity and sensitivity in both the original and validation cohorts.

V lost 2 bases to trimming and J lost 6 bases, with 6 bases between them. Germline CDR1 is LGHNA and CDR2 is YSLEER. The CDR3 runs to 12 residues. Libraries were prepared by immunoSEQ multiplex PCR; TCRdb keeps only in-frame clonotypes and omits some of them. The data contain roughly 150,000 clones, 70% to 90% of them seen just once; the ten biggest clones take up around 2%. The sample consisted of PBMCs. This clonotype was sampled from a man aged 30 to 45 in good health and CMV-seropositive. The chain employs TRBV4-3 and TRBJ2-3; no clear D gene. The CDR3, as DNA: TGCGCCAGCAGCCAACAGCGTGATACGCAGTATTTT. It encodes CASSQQRDTQYF.